Presented here are 2 T cell receptor beta chains from one specimen sequenced in a study of quantifying T cell responses using KT2 cells. Overall study context: cDNA was made from DNase-treated RNA using alpha and beta constant primers.

A single-stranded UMI oligo with SP2 sequence was ligated to cDNA 3' ends. An equimolar mix of RC1.1 and RC1.2 primed the beta chain across TRBC1 and TRBC2. TCRdb processed the UMI-ligation and nested PCR reads anew with MiXCR; each CDR3 protein has one entry. The sample has about 41,000 distinct CDR3 sequences; about a sixth are singletons. Specimen: PBMCs spiked with cells of the T cell clone KT2. The receptors come from a human donor.

This clonotype was counted between two and nine times. The chain has TRBV2 and TRBJ1-2; D is unresolved. CDR1 is SNHLY, CDR2 FYNNEI, per germline. V lost 6 bases, J lost 1 base, and 6 bases lay in between. The CDR3 extends over 12 amino acids. The CDR3 DNA reads as TGTGCCAGCAGGCACCTTAACTATGGCTACACCTTC. Its protein product is CASRHLNYGYTF. The entire variable domain, with the rest obtained from reference TRBV2 and TRBJ1-2, is as follows: EPEVTQTPSHQVTQMGQEVILRCVPISNHLYFYWYRQILGQKVEFLVSFYNNEISEKSEIFDDQFSVERPDGSNFTLKIRSTKLEDSAMYFCASRHLNYGYTFGSGTRLTVV.

This chain links TRBV29-1 with TRBJ2-5; D not resolved. From germline, CDR1 is SQVTM and CDR2 ANQGSEA. The germline V and J ends were trimmed by 3 bases and 4 bases, with 6 bases remaining between them. The CDR3 has 11 amino acids. The CDR3 spells CSVDSGETQYF. For the CDR3, the DNA is TGCAGCGTTGACAGTGGAGAGACCCAGTACTTC.